A single count supports the clone carrying this T cell receptor (beta chain). The protocol was immunoSEQ multiplex PCR, while the TCRdb copy is restricted to in-frame clones and leaves out a portion. The sample records roughly 230,000 clones, about 84% being singletons. Germline loops: CDR1 SGHRS, CDR2 YFSETQ. V dropped 4 bases and J dropped 0 bases, with 13 bases sitting between them. The CDR3 is made up of 16 amino acids. The data originate from a study of blood T cell repertoires in COVID-19. The chain has TRBV5-1 and TRBJ1-4; a weak D match, TRBD1 (6 bases). The specimen sequenced was peripheral blood. The TCR originated in an elderly woman with acute or convalescent COVID-19. The CDR3: CASSVAGDPTNEKLFF. The CDR3 region has the DNA TGCGCCAGCAGCGTGGCAGGGGACCCAACTAATGAAAAACTGTTTTTT.